Listed below are T cell receptor beta chains from one sample, sequenced in a study of beta chain features in type 1 diabetes. Sequenced by immunoSEQ multiplex PCR; TCRdb stores in-frame clones only, minus some. This table holds under 300,000 clones, approximately 15% found once. The sample consisted of naive CD4+ T cells from blood. The receptors shown here come from a man under 40 with type 1 diabetes. CDR3s include the opening cysteine and the closing phenylalanine or tryptophan. The D gene is left open where the match is weak. Some rows have no size entry. The others give once, few or many, or a class for an expanded clone.

clone size | D gene | J gene | V gene | CDR3 DNA | CDR3 protein
. | . | TRBJ2-3 | TRBV14 | TGTGCCAGCAGCCCGCGGATCCGCCCGGGGAGTGGTACGCAGTATTTT | CASSPRIRPGSGTQYF
. | . | TRBJ2-5 | TRBV19 | TGTGCCAGTAGCAGCACAGGGTTAGAGACCCAGTACTTC | CASSSTGLETQYF
. | TRBD1 | TRBJ1-5 | TRBV5-1 | TGCGCCAGCAGCCCGGGACAGGATCGAGGTCAGCCCCAGCATTTT | CASSPGQDRGQPQHF
few | TRBD1 | TRBJ2-1 | TRBV7-6 | TGTGCCAGCAGCTTAGAGACCGGGACAGGGCAGTTCTTC | CASSLETGTGQFF
. | TRBD2 | TRBJ2-1 | TRBV6-5 | TGTGCCAGCAGTGGGGCGGGGGGGAATGAGCAGTTCTTC | CASSGAGGNEQFF
. | . | TRBJ2-3 | TRBV5-1 | TGCGCCAGCAGCGCGACAGGCGATACGCAGTATTTT | CASSATGDTQYF
. | . | TRBJ2-1 | TRBV5-4 | TGTGCCAGCAGCTTGGACCCGGGGGACTACAATGAGCAGTTCTTC | CASSLDPGDYNEQFF
few | TRBD2 | TRBJ2-4 | TRBV9 | TGTGCCAGCAGCGTAGATCCTACCGCACGGGGGGACATTCAGTACTTC | CASSVDPTARGDIQYF
. | . | TRBJ2-7 | TRBV5-4 | TGTGCCAGCAGCCGGAGGGGCCAGAGCTCCTACGAGCAGTACTTC | CASSRRGQSSYEQYF
few | TRBD1 | TRBJ1-2 | TRBV4-1 | TGCGCCAGCAGCCAAGAAGGGACAGGGGCGTTAAGGGATGGCTACACCTTC | CASSQEGTGALRDGYTF
. | . | TRBJ2-7 | TRBV4-1 | TGCGCCAGCAGCCAAGAACGCGGCGGAACCTACGAGCAGTACTTC | CASSQERGGTYEQYF
. | . | TRBJ1-1 | TRBV18 | TGTGCCAGCTCACCACCGGGCAGGGACACTGAAGCTTTCTTT | CASSPPGRDTEAFF
few | TRBD1 | TRBJ1-2 | TRBV9 | TGTGCCAGCAGCGCGGGACAGGGGACCTATGGCTACACCTTC | CASSAGQGTYGYTF
few | TRBD2 | TRBJ2-1 | TRBV29-1 | TGCAGTTCTGGAGGGGCGACTAGCGGGATCGAGAATGAGCAGTTCTTC | CSSGGATSGIENEQFF
few | TRBD2 | TRBJ2-5 | TRBV9 | TGTGCCAGCAGCGTAGGTGACTTTAGCGGGGCGACCCAGTACTTC | CASSVGDFSGATQYF
. | . | TRBJ1-5 | TRBV21-1 | TGTGCCAGCAGATGGGGGGGTGTGGGGAATCAGCCCCAGCATTTT | CASRWGGVGNQPQHF
few | . | TRBJ1-5 | TRBV13 | TGTGCCAGCAGCTTAGGGGGCGGGGACCAGCCCCAGCATTTT | CASSLGGGDQPQHF
few | TRBD2 | TRBJ2-1 | TRBV4-1 | TGCGCCAGCAGCCAAGGGAGCTTGGCGGGAGGTAGAAATGAGCAGTTCTTC | CASSQGSLAGGRNEQFF
. | TRBD1 | TRBJ1-1 | TRBV5-1 | TGCGCCAGCAGCCCGGGACAGGTCTACATGAACACTGAAGCTTTCTTT | CASSPGQVYMNTEAFF
few | . | TRBJ2-3 | TRBV7-9 | TGTGCCAGCTGGCGGGAAGAGGGAGATACGCAGTATTTT | CASWREEGDTQYF
. | TRBD1 | TRBJ2-6 | TRBV5-1 | TGCGCCAGCAGCCTGGGACAGGCCTCTGGGGCCAACGTCCTGACTTTC | CASSLGQASGANVLTF
few | . | TRBJ2-5 | TRBV12-5 | TGTGCTAGTGGTCTAGCGCTGCAAGAGACCCAGTACTTC | CASGLALQETQYF
. | . | TRBJ1-2 | TRBV5-1 | TGCGCCAGCAGCGTGGCCGGACAGCCAAACTATGGCTACACCTTC | CASSVAGQPNYGYTF
. | . | TRBJ2-7 | TRBV18 | TGTGCCAGCTCACCAGAGGGCCAGGGGGGAACGCAGTACTTC | CASSPEGQGGTQYF
few | TRBD2 | TRBJ2-5 | TRBV5-6 | TGTGCCAGCAGCGGTGGATCGGGGGGCCAAGAGACCCAGTACTTC | CASSGGSGGQETQYF
few | . | TRBJ1-1 | TRBV20-1 | TGCAGTGCCGACAGAAACACTGAAGCTTTCTTT | CSADRNTEAFF
few | TRBD2 | TRBJ2-5 | TRBV28 | TGTGCCAGCAGAGTAGCGGGAGGAAGTGAGACCCAGTACTTC | CASRVAGGSETQYF
. | TRBD1 | TRBJ1-1 | TRBV2 | TGTGCCAGCACCACAGGGGCGCTGGGCACTGAAGCTTTCTTT | CASTTGALGTEAFF
. | TRBD1 | TRBJ2-3 | TRBV5-1 | TGCGCCAGCAGCTCCGGCAGGGGGACAGATACGCAGTATTTT | CASSSGRGTDTQYF
. | . | TRBJ2-7 | TRBV5-1 | TGCGCCAGCAGCTCAATGGAGGTGGGCGAGCAGTACTTC | CASSSMEVGEQYF
few | TRBD2 | TRBJ2-1 | TRBV7-9 | TGTGCCAGCAGCCGCAGAGGGACTAGCGGTTACAATGAGCAGTTCTTC | CASSRRGTSGYNEQFF
few | TRBD1 | TRBJ1-1 | TRBV7-2 | TGTGCCAGCAGCAACCGGGACAGGGGGCTGAGAACTGAAGCTTTCTTT | CASSNRDRGLRTEAFF
few | TRBD1 | TRBJ1-6 | TRBV27 | TGTGCCAGCAACCAGAAGGGGACAGGGGGTCGTAATTCACCCCTCCACTTT | CASNQKGTGGRNSPLHF
few | TRBD2 | TRBJ2-1 | TRBV19 | TGTGCCAGTAGTACCGGGACTAGCGGGCCTTACAATGAGCAGTTCTTC | CASSTGTSGPYNEQFF
. | . | TRBJ2-1 | TRBV7-8 | TGTGCCAGCAGCCTCAGACGGGACTCCTACAATGAGCAGTTCTTC | CASSLRRDSYNEQFF
. | . | TRBJ2-5 | TRBV2 | TGTGCCAGCACCGCGGAACAGGTCATCCAAGAGACCCAGTACTTC | CASTAEQVIQETQYF
. | . | TRBJ1-6 | TRBV2 | TGTGCCAGCAGCGAAACAAAGTGGAATTCACCCCTCCACTTT | CASSETKWNSPLHF
. | . | TRBJ2-7 | TRBV7-9 | TGTGCCAGCAGCTTACGCGTCCCCGTCTACGAGCAGTACTTC | CASSLRVPVYEQYF
few | TRBD1 | TRBJ1-4 | TRBV7-9 | TGTGCCAGCAGCTCGCCGGGACAGGGCTTTGAAAAACTGTTTTTT | CASSSPGQGFEKLFF
. | . | TRBJ2-5 | TRBV29-1 | TGCAGCGTTGGTCGGGGTCGGGGAGAGACCCAGTACTTC | CSVGRGRGETQYF
few | TRBD2 | TRBJ2-7 | TRBV7-2 | TGTGCCAGCAGCTTAGGGGAGGGGCCCTACGAGCAGTACTTC | CASSLGEGPYEQYF
. | . | TRBJ1-1 | TRBV2 | TGTGCCTGTTCGGCCAGGGCGATTGGGAACACTGAAGCTTTCTTT | CACSARAIGNTEAFF
. | . | TRBJ2-7 | TRBV30 | TGTGCCTGGAGTCCGGGGTTGGGTTTGGAGCAGTACTTC | CAWSPGLGLEQYF
few | TRBD1 | TRBJ1-4 | TRBV12-5 | TGTGCTAGTGGCCTAGGGCCGGGACAGCCTAATGAAAAACTGTTTTTT | CASGLGPGQPNEKLFF
. | . | TRBJ2-5 | TRBV5-1 | TGCGCCAGCAGCCCCGGTCAGGAACAAGAGACCCAGTACTTC | CASSPGQEQETQYF
few | TRBD2 | TRBJ2-1 | TRBV5-1 | TGCGCCACCCAAGAGGCTAGCGGTCACAATGAGCAGTTCTTC | CATQEASGHNEQFF
. | . | TRBJ2-3 | TRBV6-5 | TGTGCCAGCAGCCGAGGGGATACGCAGTATTTT | CASSRGDTQYF
. | TRBD1 | TRBJ2-5 | TRBV25-1 | TGTGCCAGCAGGACCGGGACAGGGTACGAGACCCAGTACTTC | CASRTGTGYETQYF
. | . | TRBJ1-6 | TRBV5-4 | TGTGCCAGCAGCTTGGCCGGGATCACCGATTCACCCCTCCACTTT | CASSLAGITDSPLHF
few | . | TRBJ1-3 | TRBV9 | TGTGCCAGCAGCGAGACAGCTTTCTCTGGAAACACCATATATTTT | CASSETAFSGNTIYF
few | TRBD2 | TRBJ2-1 | TRBV5-1 | TGCGCCAGCAGCTTACGAACTAGCGGGGGGGTCAATGAGCAGTTCTTC | CASSLRTSGGVNEQFF
. | TRBD2 | TRBJ2-7 | TRBV4-1 | TGCGCCAGCAGCCAAGACCCCCTAGCGGGAGTGACGAGGGAGCAGTACTTC | CASSQDPLAGVTREQYF
. | . | TRBJ2-2 | TRBV1 | TGCACCAGCAGCCAAGCTAGGGCCTTACAGGTTCCCTACACCGGGGAGCTGTTTTTT | CTSSQARALQVPYTGELFF